Reported below is one T cell receptor (beta chain). The sample belongs to a study of T cell changes during pregnancy in multiple sclerosis. Repertoires were generated with immunoSEQ multiplex PCR, while TCRdb's copy carries only in-frame clones and drops some. The sample carries about 87,000 clones, roughly 93% recorded once. This CDR3 region has 14 residues. The germline gives CDR1 SGHDN, CDR2 FVKESK. V lost 4 bases, J lost 4 bases, and 6 bases stayed unmatched. This TCR was recovered from a female donor in good health, enrolled as a control in a pregnancy study. The chain links TRBV14 to TRBJ1-2; 7 bases agree with TRBD1. The sample was peripheral blood, taken in the third trimester of pregnancy. CDR3 in DNA: TGTGCCAGCAGCCCGGGACAGAACCTCTATGGCTACACCTTC. The encoded protein is CASSPGQNLYGYTF.